This T cell receptor beta chain was obtained from a study of tumor-infiltrating lymphocytes in primary liver carcinoma. Study-level information: All patients, whether men or women, fell within 30 to 69 years of age. Measuring roughly 4 to 10 cm across, the tumors were staged as T1-T3 N0M0. Read depth, roughly 3.5 to 7.5 million productive TCRbeta reads, did not differ significantly between tissues.

The CDR3 consists of 12 residues. Germline CDR1 MNHNS, CDR2 SASEGT. TCR beta cDNA was prepared out of 500 ng total RNA by means of a constant-region primer. Generation of the TCR beta libraries relied on three nested multiplex PCR rounds using slightly modified ARM-PCR. Forward primers for TRBV1-TRBV30 and a C-beta reverse primer served the first two PCR rounds, at 10 cycles each. TCRdb redid the calling of the multiplex PCR reads with MiXCR, one entry per CDR3 protein. There are approximately 110,000 distinct CDR3 sequences in the sample; 50% to 70% occur only once, and approximately 10% lies in the top ten. Without any cell sorting, about 19-30 mg of bulk tissue yielded co-extracted RNA and DNA. This clonotype was seen a handful of times. A junction end diverges from the germline sequence, so it may reflect a read error.

Source material: liver tumor tissue from sampling region 1. Regarding subset: tumor region T1, superior pole. The chain has TRBV6-1 and TRBJ2-7; TRBD2 matches 8 bases. This receptor was taken from a woman aged 55-69 years with primary liver carcinoma and hepatitis B virus infection. The CDR3 DNA follows: TGTGCCAGCAGTGAAGCATCGGCGGGAGGTACCTTC. It specifies CASSEASAGGTF.